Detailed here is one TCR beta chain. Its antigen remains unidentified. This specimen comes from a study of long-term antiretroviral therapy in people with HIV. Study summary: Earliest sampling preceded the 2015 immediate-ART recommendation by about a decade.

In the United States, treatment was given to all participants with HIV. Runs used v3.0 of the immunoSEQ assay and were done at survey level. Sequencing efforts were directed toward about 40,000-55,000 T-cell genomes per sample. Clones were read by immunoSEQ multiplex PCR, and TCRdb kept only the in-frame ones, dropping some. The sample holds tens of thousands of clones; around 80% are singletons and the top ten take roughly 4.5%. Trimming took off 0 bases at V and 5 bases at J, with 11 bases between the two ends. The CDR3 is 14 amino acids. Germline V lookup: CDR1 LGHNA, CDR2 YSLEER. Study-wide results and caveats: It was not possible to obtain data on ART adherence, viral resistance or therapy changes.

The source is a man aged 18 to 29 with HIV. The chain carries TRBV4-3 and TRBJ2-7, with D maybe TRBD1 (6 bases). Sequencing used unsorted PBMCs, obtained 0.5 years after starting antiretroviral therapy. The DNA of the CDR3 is TGCGCCAGCAGCCAAGAAAACAGGGTCCACGAGCAGTACTTC. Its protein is CASSQENRVHEQYF.